These 17 T cell receptor beta chains came from one sample sequenced in a study of CD8+CD57+ T cells in acquired aplastic anemia. TCR beta VDJ and CDR3 profiling used genomic DNA as template. Each CDR3 protein gets one entry after TCRdb re-called the reads with MiXCR. The sample lists hundreds of thousands of distinct CDR3 sequences; approximately 57% were seen once. Individuals selected for sequencing had exhibited CD8+CD57+ cell expansion on flow cytometry. The sample consisted of sorted CD4+, CD8+, or CD8+CD57+ T cells (not recorded which) from PBMCs. The source is a human donor with aplastic anemia.

This clonotype appeared a few times. The rearrangement joins TRBV10-3 to TRBJ2-7; weak D call: TRBD2 (5 bases). Trimming took off 1 base at V and 3 bases at J, with 13 bases between the two ends. This CDR3 has 15 amino acids. Germline V CDR1 and CDR2: ENHRY, SYGVKD. CDR3 DNA sequence: TGTGCCATCAGTGAGTTGAAAGAGGGTTACTACGAGCAGTACTTC. This translates into CAISELKEGYYEQYF.

This clonotype has only one observation. The chain couples TRBV7-7 to TRBJ2-5; D might be TRBD2 (6 bases). This CDR3 spans 14 amino acids. The V end was cut by 5 bases, the J end by 10 bases, with 20 bases between. Germline CDR1 SSHAT, CDR2 FNYEAQ (reference sequence). The CDR3 coding sequence is TGTGCCAGCAGCGTCAGGGCAGACGGAGGGAGCCAGTACTTC. Its protein is CASSVRADGGSQYF.

The chain employs TRBV10-3 and TRBJ2-2; 14 nucleotides match TRBD2. Germline V gives CDR1 ENHRY, CDR2 SYGVKD. With 8 bases clipped from V and 8 bases from J, the junction kept 4 bases outside the gene matches. The length of the CDR3 is 14 residues. CDR3 nucleotides: TGTGCCATCGGGACTAGCGGGAGACTGGGGGAGCTGTTTTTT. Translated: CAIGTSGRLGELFF.

The chain uses TRBV12-3 or TRBV12-4 and TRBJ1-6; TRBD1 agrees at 7 bases. The CDR3 totals 15 residues. The V and J ends lost 4 bases and 7 bases, in that order; junction bases with no gene match: 7. CDR3 amino acids: CASSSQGQLNSPLHF. The DNA for the CDR3 is TGTGCCAGCAGTTCACAGGGACAGCTCAATTCACCCCTCCACTTT.

This clonotype came up once. The chain recombines TRBV19 with TRBJ2-7; maybe TRBD1 (5 bases). CDR1 LNHDA and CDR2 SQIVND come from the germline V gene (reference sequence). V dropped 6 bases and J dropped 1 base, with 13 bases sitting between them. This CDR3 has 14 amino acids. The CDR3 DNA is TGTGCCAGTAGCCTTACTGGACATTCCTACGAGCAGTACTTC. It specifies CASSLTGHSYEQYF.

V is TRBV15 and J is TRBJ1-6; 7 bases line up with TRBD1. Trimming removed 0 bases from V and 5 bases from J; junction bases left unmatched: 7. Germline CDR1 and CDR2: LNHNV and YYDKDF (reference sequence). This CDR3 has 17 residues. CDR3 bases: TGTGCCACCAGCAGAGATAAGGCCGGGACAGATAATTCACCCCTCCACTTT. It codes for CATSRDKAGTDNSPLHF.

The chain carries TRBV15 and TRBJ1-2; tentative D call: TRBD1 (5 bases). Deletions cut 4 bases from V and 4 bases from J, with 16 bases between. The CDR3 sequence is 15 residues long. Germline V gives CDR1 LNHNV, CDR2 YYDKDF (reference sequence). The CDR3 nucleotides read TGTGCCACCAGCAATTTGGGGGAAACTTCCTATGGCTACACCTTC. Translated: CATSNLGETSYGYTF.

As regards this clonotype: One base away lies a much larger clone, so this may be a sequencing read error. The chain is built from TRBV5-6 and TRBJ1-2, with D unresolved. CDR3 length equals 13 residues. Germline lookup yields CDR1 SGHDT and CDR2 YYEEEE. Trimming pared 1 base from V and 5 bases from J, leaving 9 bases between. The CDR3: CASSLSPMYGYTF. Here the CDR3 DNA reads TGTGCCAGCAGCTTGTCGCCTATGTATGGCTACACCTTC.

With regard to this clonotype: A read error may account for a junction end that differs from germline. V and J are TRBV7-9 and TRBJ2-7; D not certain. The germline gives CDR1 SEHNR, CDR2 FQNEAQ (reference sequence). This CDR3 region has 13 residues. CDR3 DNA sequence: TGTGCCAGCAGCTCACAGAGGCTCTACAAGCAGTACTTC. Translation gives CASSSQRLYKQYF.

This clonotype was counted a few times. This sequence may be a read error, since a much larger clone differs from it by one base. The J gene is TRBJ2-1, the V gene TRBV6-5, with TRBD1 identical over 9 bases. The CDR3 is made up of 16 amino acids. The germline V gene has CDR1 MNHEY and CDR2 SVGAGI. CDR3 DNA sequence: TGTACCAGCAGTTACTCAAGGGACAGGGTTTCGGATGAGCAGTTCTTC. This encodes CTSSYSRDRVSDEQFF.

The chain recombines TRBV6-6 with TRBJ1-2, with 11 nucleotides matching TRBD1. Per germline, CDR1 MNHNY and CDR2 SVGAGI (reference sequence). V shed 2 bases, J shed 5 bases, and the junction held 7 bases outside the gene matches. This CDR3 has 16 amino acids. Here the CDR3 reads CASSYLRTGGGYGYTF. DNA for the CDR3: TGTGCCAGCAGTTACCTCAGGACAGGGGGCGGTTATGGCTACACCTTC.

This clonotype has ten or more counts. The chain uses TRBV14 and TRBJ2-7; D remains unclear. The V end was cut by 0 bases, the J end by 2 bases, with 8 bases between. There are 14 residues in the CDR3. The germline CDR1 and CDR2 sequences are SGHDN and FVKESK. CDR3: CASSQDVGPYEQYF. The CDR3 DNA reads TGTGCCAGCAGCCAAGATGTTGGGCCCTACGAGCAGTACTTC. Combining the CDR3 with reference TRBV14 and TRBJ2-7 gives the whole variable domain EAGVTQFPSHSVIEKGQTVTLRCDPISGHDNLYWYRRVMGKEIKFLLHFVKESKQDESGMPNNRFLAERTGGTYSTLKVQPAELEDSGVYFCASSQDVGPYEQYFGPGTRLTVT.

This clonotype was found many times. The chain joins TRBV6-5 to TRBJ1-1, with D possibly being TRBD1 (5 bases). This CDR3 region has 14 residues. Germline CDR1 and CDR2: MNHEY and SVGAGI. Trimming took 2 bases from V and 8 from J, leaving 15 bases between them. As DNA, the CDR3 is TGTGCCAGCAGTTACGATGGGGCGAGGGCAGAAGCTTTCTTT. This translates into CASSYDGARAEAFF.

The chain has TRBV6-5 and TRBJ1-1, with D possibly matching TRBD1 (5 bases). The V and J ends lost 6 bases and 6 bases respectively, with 20 bases between them. The CDR3 consists of 15 residues. CDR1 and CDR2 (germline): MNHEY, SVGAGI. CDR3 loop: CASSRLDGGSAEAFF. CDR3 DNA sequence: TGTGCCAGCAGCCGCCTCGACGGGGGGAGCGCTGAAGCTTTCTTT.

This clonotype was detected a few times. Written as DNA, the CDR3 is TGTGCCAGCAGTTTATGGGGACAGGACTACAATGAGCAGTTCTTC. The encoded protein is CASSLWGQDYNEQFF. The chain uses TRBV27 and TRBJ2-1; TRBD1 agrees at 8 bases. The V gene end was trimmed by 1 base and the J gene end by 3 bases; junction bases not matched to a gene: 2. Germline CDR1 is MNHEY and CDR2 is SMNVEV (reference sequence). CDR3 length: 15 amino acids.

The V and J genes are TRBV7-6 and TRBJ1-5; no clear D. The CDR3 has 13 amino acids. Trimming took 4 bases from V and 0 from J, leaving 4 bases between them. Germline V gives CDR1 SGHVS, CDR2 FNYEAQ. The CDR3 nucleotides read TGTGCCAGCAGCTCGAGTAGCAATCAGCCCCAGCATTTT. Translating gives CASSSSSNQPQHF.

The chain recombines TRBV5-6 with TRBJ2-6, with 7 positions matching TRBD1. V lost 5 bases to trimming and J lost 0 bases; unmatched junction nucleotides: 14. In germline, CDR1 is SGHDT, CDR2 YYEEEE. The CDR3 is made up of 19 amino acids. DNA for the CDR3: TGTGCCAGCAGTTCTCTAAAGAGGGGGCTCATCTCTGGGGCCAACGTCCTGACTTTC. This codes for CASSSLKRGLISGANVLTF.